The present T cell receptor beta chain was sequenced within a study of blood T cell repertoires in COVID-19. The CDR3 has 14 residues. The germline V gene has CDR1 SGDLS and CDR2 YYNGEE. V was clipped by 0 bases and J by 1 base, with 7 bases between them. TCRdb's copy holds only in-frame clones and misses some; the assay was immunoSEQ multiplex PCR. The sample yields roughly 87,000 clones, around 86% seen once. This clone came up a few times. The receptor comes from a woman aged 70-85 years with acute or convalescent COVID-19. The sequencing sample was made of peripheral blood. V usage is TRBV9 and J usage is TRBJ1-2; D possibly corresponds to TRBD1 (5 bases). The CDR3 bases are TGTGCCAGCAGCGTAGGTCAGGGTAACTATGGCTACACCTTC. Encoded protein: CASSVGQGNYGYTF.